Measured by frequency, the clone carrying this T cell receptor beta chain is medium-sized. What it recognizes is unknown. The authors made the TRB cDNA libraries by 5' RACE using UMI labels. Using the 5' RACE reads, TCRdb records one entry per CDR3 protein without DNA. With some 39,000 distinct CDR3 sequences in the sample, the ten largest clones hold 1.6%. This record comes from a study of CXCR3-negative and CXCR3-positive naive CD8 T cells. The overall study: Across all libraries, TRB reads numbered around 150 million, with about 1.5 +/- 0.3 million in each library. Broader study findings: Naive cells used TRBV-TRBJ genes in much the same way whether CXCR3-negative or CXCR3-positive; memory cells did not. Naive cells positive for CXCR3 carried more hydrophobic TRB CDR3s than CXCR3-negative ones.

This CDR3 has 12 amino acids. CDR1 is SGHVS and CDR2 is FNYEAQ in the germline V gene. A CD45RO-CCR7+CD27+CD95- phenotype identified naive CD8+ T cells. This sequence joins TRBV7-6 and TRBJ2-3. Source material: naive CXCR3- CD8+ T cells from blood. Subset reported: CD45RO-CCR7+CD27+CD95- naive CD8+ T cells lacking CXCR3 (TNR3-). The TCR was taken from a human donor in good health. Some clones in this sample may be carry-over from other donors' samples. CDR3 residues: CASSGEDATQYF.